This TCR beta chain appears in the sequencing data of a study of T-cell reconstitution after alpha-beta-depleted transplantation in children. Study outcomes and limitations: As was reported, about two months after transplant, alpha-beta T cells came from several hundred expanded graft clones. There were some patients whose high TCRbeta diversity at day 60 came from surviving recipient T cells and thymic progenitors. T-cell numbers and diversity, one year after transplant, stemmed largely from T cells that were newly produced.

As it was prepared, the TCRbeta library received unique molecular identifiers. Using its own MiXCR run on the PCR reads, TCRdb lists one record per CDR3 protein. The sample has 600,000 to 700,000 distinct CDR3 sequences; around 14% are singletons. Germline V lookup: CDR1 SEHNR, CDR2 FQNEAQ (reference sequence). This CDR3 region has 17 residues. V gave up 2 bases and J gave up 7 bases, with 21 bases separating them. As regards this clonotype: The target antigen is unknown.

This specimen was PBMCs, taken before TCRalphabeta/CD19-depleted stem cell transplant. This clonotype originated in a girl aged 2-10 years with congenital amegakaryocytic thrombocytopenia, due to receive a stem cell transplant. This chain links TRBV7-9 with TRBJ2-1; D possibly corresponds to TRBD1 (7 bases). CDR3: CASSLQGGRQVSNEQFF. In DNA, the CDR3 is TGTGCCAGCAGCTTACAGGGGGGCCGACAGGTCTCGAATGAGCAGTTCTTC.